Following are 18 T cell receptor beta chains from one sample sequenced in a study of T cells in pancreatic ductal adenocarcinoma. The data were produced by immunoSEQ multiplex PCR, yet TCRdb's version contains in-frame clones alone and is incomplete. The sample consists of roughly 9,000 clones, about 64% of them appearing once. No neoadjuvant therapy was given to the selected pancreatic ductal adenocarcinoma patients before their surgery. Sequencing was done on a sample of pancreatic tumor tissue. These receptors were collected from a human donor with pancreatic ductal adenocarcinoma.

This chain connects TRBV5-1 to TRBJ2-3; D not resolved. The CDR3 has 13 residues. Germline V gives CDR1 SGHRS, CDR2 YFSETQ. Trimming pared 7 bases from V and 6 bases from J, leaving 15 bases between. The CDR3 spells CASGDARADTQYF. The CDR3 region has the DNA TGCGCCAGCGGTGATGCTAGGGCGGATACGCAGTATTTT.

V gene TRBV10-3 combines with J gene TRBJ2-2, with TRBD2 as a possible D gene (6 bases). V was shortened by 6 bases and J by 5 bases, with 16 bases between the two germline ends. The CDR3 is 15 amino acids. The germline V gene encodes CDR1 ENHRY and CDR2 SYGVKD. CDR3 bases: TGTGCCATCAGCCCAGGAGGGCCGGGGACCGGGGAGCTGTTTTTT. This gives the protein CAISPGGPGTGELFF.

The CDR3 DNA reads as TGTGCCAGCAGCTTCCGACAGGGGCTGTACGAGCAGTACTTC. Protein product: CASSFRQGLYEQYF. The rearrangement links TRBV7-8 to TRBJ2-7, with 8 bases that match TRBD1. The CDR3 totals 14 residues. J was trimmed by 4 bases and V by 3 bases; bases with no gene match: 5. CDR1 SGHVS and CDR2 FQNEAQ come from the germline V gene.

V and J are TRBV29-1 and TRBJ2-4, with TRBD2 as a possible D gene (6 bases). Trimming stripped 4 bases from V and 7 bases from J, with 14 bases between. CDR3 size: 13 residues. Germline lookup yields CDR1 SQVTM and CDR2 ANQGSEA. This CDR3 reads CSVVLGGRNIQYF. The DNA of the CDR3 is TGCAGCGTTGTATTGGGAGGTCGGAACATTCAGTACTTC.

V is TRBV15 and J is TRBJ1-3, with TRBD1 identical over 9 bases. Germline V gene data show CDR1 as LNHNV and CDR2 as YYDKDF (reference sequence). Trimming took 0 bases from V and 4 from J; bases not matched to a gene: 10. The length of the CDR3 is 18 residues. The CDR3 DNA sequence: TGTGCCACCAGCAGAGATTGGGGTACAGGGGGCGAGGGAAACACCATATATTTT. This translates into CATSRDWGTGGEGNTIYF.

The rearrangement uses TRBV6-1 and TRBJ1-2, with TRBD1 matching over 7 bases. This CDR3 has 14 residues. V dropped 6 bases and J dropped 4; count of bases not matched to a gene: 8. The germline gives CDR1 MNHNS, CDR2 SASEGT. The CDR3 loop is CASSGGQKVYGYTF. Here the CDR3 DNA reads TGTGCCAGCAGCGGGGGACAGAAAGTCTATGGCTACACCTTC.

The V and J genes are TRBV6-5 and TRBJ2-1; possibly TRBD2 for D (6 bases). V dropped 4 bases and J dropped 7 bases, with 17 bases sitting between them. The germline CDR1 and CDR2 sequences are MNHEY and SVGAGI. The CDR3 totals 15 residues. The CDR3 DNA reads as TGTGCCAGCAGTTCTCGCGGGATCTTACGGAATGAGCAGTTCTTC. Its protein product is CASSSRGILRNEQFF.

The rearrangement joins TRBV7-6 to TRBJ1-5; D gene uncertain. CDR3 size: 12 residues. Per the germline V gene, CDR1 is SGHVS and CDR2 is FNYEAQ. The V end lost 6 bases, the J end lost 6 bases, and 9 bases lay between the germline ends. This CDR3 reads CASSFIGQPQHF. DNA of the CDR3: TGTGCCAGCAGTTTCATCGGTCAGCCCCAGCATTTT.

V is TRBV5-1 and J is TRBJ2-3, with D possibly being TRBD1 (6 bases). Germline-derived CDR1 and CDR2 are SGHRS and YFSETQ. This CDR3 region has 13 residues. The V end lost 7 bases, the J end lost 5 bases, and 14 bases lay between the germline ends. The CDR3 sequence: CASRTLGGDTQYF. The CDR3 region has the DNA TGCGCCAGCCGTACGTTAGGGGGAGATACGCAGTATTTT.

This clone was seen only a few times. The chain is built from TRBV2 and TRBJ1-2; the match to TRBD1 covers 8 bases. The CDR3 contains 13 residues. Germline CDR1 SNHLY, CDR2 FYNNEI. The V and J ends lost 7 bases and 4 bases, in that order; junction bases with no gene match: 5. CDR3 DNA sequence: TGTGCCAGCACCTTCACAGGGGGCTATGGCTACACCTTC. It yields the protein CASTFTGGYGYTF.

By sample fraction, this clone is medium-sized. This chain links TRBV28 with TRBJ1-2; D is uncertain. Germline-derived CDR1 and CDR2 are MDHEN and SYDVKM. The CDR3 extends over 12 amino acids. V was cut by 10 bases and J by 5 bases, with 14 bases left in between. CDR3 residues: CATPGKSYGYTF. The CDR3 DNA sequence: TGTGCCACCCCGGGGAAATCATATGGCTACACCTTC.

This clone is judged medium-sized (0.01 to 0.1%). V is TRBV5-1 and J is TRBJ1-4, with 10 bases aligning to TRBD1. Trimming cost V 4 bases and J 7 bases; bases outside gene matches: 16. The CDR3 is made up of 18 amino acids. Germline CDR1 SGHRS, CDR2 YFSETQ. The DNA of the CDR3 is TGCGCCAGCAGCCTATACTCCGGGACAGGGGTAATGGGTGAAAAACTGTTTTTT. This translates into CASSLYSGTGVMGEKLFF. Based on the CDR3 plus reference TRBV5-1 and TRBJ1-4, the full variable domain is KAGVTQTPRYLIKTRGQQVTLSCSPISGHRSVSWYQQTPGQGLQFLFEYFSETQRNKGNFPGRFSGRQFSNSRSEMNVSTLELGDSALYLCASSLYSGTGVMGEKLFFGSGTQLSVL.

V and J are TRBV5-1 and TRBJ1-1, with TRBD1 matching over 8 bases. The J segment lost 1 base and the V segment lost 4 bases, leaving 3 bases of the junction unmatched. The V gene's germline CDR1 is SGHRS and CDR2 YFSETQ. The CDR3 extends over 14 amino acids. CDR3 bases: TGCGCCAGCAGCGTCGGACAGGGGAACACTGAAGCTTTCTTT. Translating gives CASSVGQGNTEAFF.

V usage is TRBV2 and J usage is TRBJ2-5, with 11 bases fitting TRBD2. After removal of 6 bases from V and 5 bases from J, the junction contained 8 bases not matched to a gene. Germline V gene sequence: CDR1 SNHLY, CDR2 FYNNEI. The CDR3 runs to 15 residues. CDR3 protein: CASSAGLAGIETQYF. The CDR3 coding sequence is TGTGCCAGCAGCGCTGGACTAGCGGGCATTGAGACCCAGTACTTC.

The chain has TRBV7-8 and TRBJ1-1; D gene unclear. V was shortened by 7 bases and J by 1 base, with 16 bases between the two germline ends. This CDR3 is 15 amino acids long. Germline V CDR1 and CDR2: SGHVS, FQNEAQ. The CDR3 nucleotides read TGTGCCAGCAACCCATGGCTGCCCGGGAACACTGAAGCTTTCTTT. As protein: CASNPWLPGNTEAFF.

The V and J genes are TRBV19 and TRBJ1-1; TRBD1 aligns across 8 bases. CDR1 and CDR2 (germline): LNHDA, SQIVND (reference sequence). The CDR3 is 14 amino acids. With V trimmed by 6 bases and J by 5 bases, 8 bases remained unmatched. The CDR3 spells CASSRDRGRTEAFF. The CDR3 DNA reads TGTGCCAGTAGCCGCGACAGGGGACGGACTGAAGCTTTCTTT.

This chain uses TRBV5-4 with TRBJ1-1; D is uncertain. V lost 6 bases and J 1 base, leaving 16 bases between the germline ends. The CDR3 spans 15 residues. CDR1 is SGHNT and CDR2 is YYREEE in the germline V gene (reference sequence). The CDR3 region has the DNA TGTGCCAGCAACGCTGGGTCCATAGGGAACACTGAAGCTTTCTTT. Amino acid sequence: CASNAGSIGNTEAFF.

The gene calls are TRBV27 and TRBJ2-3, with TRBD2 matching over 14 bases. This CDR3 comprises 17 residues. Germline CDR1 is MNHEY and CDR2 is SMNVEV (reference sequence). After removal of 6 bases from V and 4 bases from J, the junction contained 9 bases not matched to a gene. The CDR3 loop reads CASSETTSGGGSDTQYF. CDR3 coding DNA: TGTGCCAGCAGCGAGACGACTAGCGGGGGGGGATCAGATACGCAGTATTTT.